In this sample, the clone carrying this T cell receptor beta chain turned up many times. This record comes from a study of neurological immune-mediated disorders. In TCRdb, the 5' RACE reads were re-called with MiXCR into one record per CDR3 protein. The table has 53,000 or so distinct CDR3 sequences, approximately 9.2% seen once. As for time point: longitudinal time-point 3. Germline CDR1 and CDR2: MNHEY and SVGAGI. The V end lost 2 bases, the J end lost 7 bases, and 5 bases lay between the germline ends. The CDR3 is 11 amino acids. The V and J genes are TRBV6-5 and TRBJ1-1; D call uncertain. The sequence was collected from a woman aged 40 to 49 in good health. Sample: PBMCs. The CDR3 loop reads CASSYADEAFF. CDR3 coding DNA: TGTGCCAGCAGTTACGCGGATGAAGCTTTCTTT.